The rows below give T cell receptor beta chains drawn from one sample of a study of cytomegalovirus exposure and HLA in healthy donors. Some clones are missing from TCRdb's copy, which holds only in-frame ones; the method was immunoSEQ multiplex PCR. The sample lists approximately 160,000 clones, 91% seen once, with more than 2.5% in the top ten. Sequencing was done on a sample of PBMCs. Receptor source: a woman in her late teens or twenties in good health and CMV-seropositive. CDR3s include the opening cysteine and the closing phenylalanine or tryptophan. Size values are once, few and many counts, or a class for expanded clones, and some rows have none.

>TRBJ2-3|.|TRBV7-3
CASSTNNPTDTQYF
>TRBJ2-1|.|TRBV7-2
CASSFAGRAGENEQFF
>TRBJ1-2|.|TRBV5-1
CASSLTGGSGGYTF
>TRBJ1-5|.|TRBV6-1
CASRGTGASNQPQHF
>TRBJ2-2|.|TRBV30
CAWSGTPNTGELFF
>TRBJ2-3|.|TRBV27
CASSLRFSSTDTQYF
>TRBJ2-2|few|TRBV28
CGATLDRNTGELFF
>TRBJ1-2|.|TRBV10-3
CAISEETGGHLSGYTF
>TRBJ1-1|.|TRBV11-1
CASSLTTRPNTEAFF
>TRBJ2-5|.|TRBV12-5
CASGLQGGETQYF
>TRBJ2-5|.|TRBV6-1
CASRLAAETQYF
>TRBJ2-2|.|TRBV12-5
CASGSRQGSTGELFF
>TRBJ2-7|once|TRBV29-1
CSVRDTNSYEQYF
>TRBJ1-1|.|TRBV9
CASSATPGGHRNTEAFF
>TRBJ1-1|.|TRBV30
CAWSRGGLPTFNTEAFF
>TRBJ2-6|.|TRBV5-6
CASRRTDNSGANVLTF
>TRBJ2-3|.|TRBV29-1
CSVVPLPSGGGRNPDTQYF
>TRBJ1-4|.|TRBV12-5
CASGWTGGEKLFF
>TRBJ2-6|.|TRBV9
CASSVAGSGANVLTF
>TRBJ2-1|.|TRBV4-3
CASSQDGTSGRLAYNEQFF
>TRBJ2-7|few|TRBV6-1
CASLYMASGAYEQYF
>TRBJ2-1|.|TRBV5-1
CASSLVSSGSYNEQFF
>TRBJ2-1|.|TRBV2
CASSERQVTSYNEQFF
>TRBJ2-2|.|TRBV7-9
CASRSRRTGGTGELFF
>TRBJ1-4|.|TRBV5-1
CASSFEGDREKLFF
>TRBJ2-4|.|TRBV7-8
CASSLRLAGPLGIQYF
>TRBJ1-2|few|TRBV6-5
CASSSTGIYGYTF
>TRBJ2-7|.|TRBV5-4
CASSFNNYEQYF
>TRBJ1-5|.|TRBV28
CASLDSDSNQPQHF
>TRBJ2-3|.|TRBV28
CASSRGVNTQYF
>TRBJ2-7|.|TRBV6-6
CASSYLTGSEQYF
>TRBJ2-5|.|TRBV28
CASSEEETQYF
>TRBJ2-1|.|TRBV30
CAWGAGGWNEQFF
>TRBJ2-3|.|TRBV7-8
CASSLRLRLSTDTQYF
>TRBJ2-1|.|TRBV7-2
CASSRPSRASGRWDEQFF
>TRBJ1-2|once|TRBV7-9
CASSPDVTKGGYTF
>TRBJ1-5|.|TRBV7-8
CASSFGQSANQPQHF
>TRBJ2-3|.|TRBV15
CATSREQGLAGSTDTQYF
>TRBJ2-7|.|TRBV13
CASSSAGTGGYEQYF
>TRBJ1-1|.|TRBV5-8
CASDPRGGLWFTEAFF
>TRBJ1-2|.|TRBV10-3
CAINGQGYGYTF
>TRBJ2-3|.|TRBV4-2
CASSQGTKRGEVADTQYF
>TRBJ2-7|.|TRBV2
CASSTTGARPNEQYF
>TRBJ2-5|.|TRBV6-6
CASRIAGTSQETQYF
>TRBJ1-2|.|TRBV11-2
CASSLEVTGEGYGYTF